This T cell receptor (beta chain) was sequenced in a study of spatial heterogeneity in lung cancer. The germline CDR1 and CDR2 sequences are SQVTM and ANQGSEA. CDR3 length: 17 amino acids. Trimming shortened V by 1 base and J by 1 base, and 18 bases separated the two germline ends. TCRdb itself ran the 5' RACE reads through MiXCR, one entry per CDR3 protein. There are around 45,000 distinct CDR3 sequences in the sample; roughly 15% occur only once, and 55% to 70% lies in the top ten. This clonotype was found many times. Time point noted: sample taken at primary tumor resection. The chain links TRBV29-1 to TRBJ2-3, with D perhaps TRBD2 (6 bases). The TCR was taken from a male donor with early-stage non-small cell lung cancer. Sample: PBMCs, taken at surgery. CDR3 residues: CSVEGISSGGGTDTQYF. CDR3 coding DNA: TGCAGCGTTGAAGGCATATCCAGCGGAGGGGGCACAGATACGCAGTATTTT.